The clone carrying this T cell receptor beta chain is large by share. The entry originates in a study of T cell repertoires and HLA-DP antigens. The overall study: Sorted CD137+CD4+ samples averaged around 200 ng DNA; pre-culture CD4+ samples, 900 to 1,500 ng. General study points: Previously undetected clones averaged around 40% and 50% against the two alleles respectively.

The label indicates: CD137+ CD4 T cells sorted after culture with HeLa expressing allogeneic HLA-DP. HeLa stimulator cells carried retrovirally transduced HLA-DPA1/DPB1, HLA-DM, invariant chain and CD80. After roughly 2 weeks, CD4+ cells were restimulated 20 to 30 h with the same allogeneic DPB1. Here immunoSEQ multiplex PCR was the method, and the copy in TCRdb shows in-frame clones only, minus some. The sample records fewer than 800 clones, around three fifths being singletons. This CDR3 has 16 residues. In germline, CDR1 is MNHEY, CDR2 SVGAGI. With V trimmed by 0 bases and J by 4 bases, 3 bases remained unmatched.

The chain couples TRBV6-5 to TRBJ1-2; 12 bases line up with TRBD1. Specimen: alloreactive CD137+ CD4+ T cells from cultured PBMCs. This sample's subset: CD137+ CD4+ cells sorted after less than 25 h restimulation with the allogeneic HLA-DP-expressing HeLa cells. The receptor was derived from a woman younger than 35 in good health and CMV-seronegative. The chain's CDR3 is CASSYSGQGARYGYTF. CDR3 bases: TGTGCCAGCAGTTACTCGGGACAGGGGGCGCGCTATGGCTACACCTTC.